These 26 T cell receptor beta chains originate from one sample sequenced in a study of vaccination effects on CD4 cells after COVID-19. Assay used: immunoSEQ multiplex PCR; TCRdb lists only in-frame clones, some missing. The data contain approximately 23,000 clones, roughly 80% of them seen just once; the ten biggest clones take up under 9%. Antigen-specific CD4+ T cells were expanded (with viral peptide pools) by the ViraFEST assay ahead of sequencing. A 10-day culture period preceded the isolation of CD4+ T cells. Participants completed two doses of the BNT162b2 or mRNA-1273 vaccine. Their antigen targets remain unknown. This material consisted of CD4+ T cells from PBMCs cultured with SARS-CoV-2 spike peptides, taken after COVID-19 vaccination. These TCRs come from a human donor who received a COVID-19 vaccine.

The J gene is TRBJ2-1, the V gene TRBV11-1; 11 bases align to TRBD2. The germline V gene encodes CDR1 SGHAT and CDR2 FQDESV (reference sequence). With 5 bases clipped from V and 6 bases from J, the junction kept 6 bases outside the gene matches. The CDR3 covers 15 residues. For the CDR3, the DNA is TGTGCCAGCAGCCGGGGACTAGCGGAGTCCAATGAGCAGTTCTTC. Residues: CASSRGLAESNEQFF.

V and J are TRBV6-4 and TRBJ1-4; D unclear. This CDR3 is built from 13 residues. CDR1 MRHNA and CDR2 SNTAGT come from the germline V gene. Trimming pared 4 bases from V and 7 bases from J, leaving 10 bases between. DNA of the CDR3: TGTGCCAGCAGTGGAAGGGTGGGTGAAAAACTGTTTTTT. Its translation: CASSGRVGEKLFF.

This clone occurred once. This chain joins TRBV19 and TRBJ1-1; 7 bases fit TRBD1. Germline lookup yields CDR1 LNHDA and CDR2 SQIVND (reference sequence). CDR3 length: 16 residues. V lost 8 bases and J lost 1; bases outside the gene matches: 13. The CDR3 is CASQSGADRENTEAFF. DNA of the CDR3: TGTGCCAGTCAGTCAGGAGCTGACAGGGAGAACACTGAAGCTTTCTTT.

This clone was seen just once. This rearrangement joins TRBV2 to TRBJ1-2, with a tentative D call TRBD1 (5 bases). The V end was cut by 2 bases, the J end by 7 bases, with 17 bases between. The CDR3 consists of 15 residues. Germline V gene lookup returns CDR1 SNHLY and CDR2 FYNNEI. CDR3 in amino acids: CASSEPRRSGGGYTF. CDR3 sequence (DNA): TGTGCCAGCAGTGAACCCCGCCGGTCCGGGGGTGGCTACACCTTC.

The chain links TRBV11-3 to TRBJ2-1; the match to TRBD1 covers 7 bases. The length of the CDR3 is 18 residues. The junction had 14 bases not matched to a gene; V was cut back by 0 bases and J by 6 bases. Germline V gene sequence: CDR1 SGHNT, CDR2 YENEEA. DNA of the CDR3: TGTGCCAGCAGCTTAGATCAGGGTGGGACAGCGAAAGCCAATGAGCAGTTCTTC. Its translation: CASSLDQGGTAKANEQFF.

This chain links TRBV21-1 with TRBJ1-6. TRBV21-1 is flagged as a pseudogene. The CDR3 runs 18 residues. CDR3 residues: CASSKAPLLCCANSPLHF. CDR3 sequence (DNA): TGTGCCAGCAGCAAAGCGCCCCTGCTCTGTTGCGCTAATTCACCCCTCCACTTT.

This CDR3 reads CASSLVTLRDSSYEQYF. CDR3 DNA sequence: TGTGCCAGCAGCTTAGTGACCCTGAGGGACAGCTCCTACGAGCAGTACTTC. V and J are TRBV7-9 and TRBJ2-7; 7 bases agree with TRBD1. Germline V gene data show CDR1 as SEHNR and CDR2 as FQNEAQ (reference sequence). CDR3 length: 17 amino acids. V lost 1 base, J lost 0 bases, and 9 bases stayed unmatched. The complete variable domain, with remaining parts taken from reference TRBV7-9 and TRBJ2-7, reads DTGVSQNPRHKITKRGQNVTFRCDPISEHNRLYWYRQTLGQGPEFLTYFQNEAQLEKSRLLSDRFSAERPKGSFSTLEIQRTEQGDSAMYLCASSLVTLRDSSYEQYFGPGTRLTVT.

The chain combines TRBV5-1 with TRBJ1-1; 12 positions agree with TRBD1. Germline values: CDR1 SGHRS, CDR2 YFSETQ. The CDR3 is made up of 18 amino acids. V was clipped by 4 bases and J by 2 bases; unmatched bases: 12. The CDR3 DNA reads TGCGCCAGCAGCCTATTGAACCTGGGACAGGGGGCAAACACTGAAGCTTTCTTT. Translating it yields CASSLLNLGQGANTEAFF.

In this sample, this clone turned up a few times. The chain uses TRBV3-1 (or the pseudogene TRBV3-2) and TRBJ2-7; 8 nucleotides align to TRBD2. The CDR3 has 16 residues. V gave up 4 bases and J gave up 9 bases; unmatched junction bases: 17. CDR1 is LGHDT and CDR2 is YNNKEL in the germline V gene (reference sequence). The CDR3 DNA reads as TGTGCCAGCAGCCCCACGAAGGCTAGCGGGTGGGGTGGGCAGTACTTC. It is translated as CASSPTKASGWGGQYF.

V usage is TRBV5-1 and J usage is TRBJ1-6; D unresolved. Germline V CDR1 and CDR2: SGHRS, YFSETQ. V lost 4 bases to trimming and J lost 5 bases, with 16 bases between them. The CDR3 totals 16 residues. For the CDR3, the DNA is TGCGCCAGCAGCGCGACCGCCGCCGGGGATAATTCACCCCTCCACTTT. Its translation is CASSATAAGDNSPLHF.

This chain uses TRBV3-1 (or the pseudogene TRBV3-2) with TRBJ2-5; 8 nucleotides align to TRBD1. Germline values: CDR1 LGHDT, CDR2 YNNKEL (reference sequence). Unmatched junction bases numbered 11, after V lost 1 base and J lost 4 bases. The CDR3 is made up of 17 amino acids. The CDR3: CASSQVRFRGQTETQYF. The CDR3, as DNA: TGTGCCAGCAGCCAAGTAAGGTTCAGGGGGCAGACAGAGACCCAGTACTTC.

CDR3 in DNA: TGTGCCAGCAGTTCTGGGAGGGCGGGGACAGATACGCAGTATTTT. Translating gives CASSSGRAGTDTQYF. This chain joins TRBV6-5 and TRBJ2-3; 7 bases line up with TRBD2. The germline gives CDR1 MNHEY, CDR2 SVGAGI. There are 15 residues in the CDR3. With 4 bases clipped from V and 3 bases from J, the junction kept 7 bases outside the gene matches.

The genes are TRBV6-6 and TRBJ1-6; D not resolved. The CDR3 runs 15 residues. The V and J ends lost 6 bases and 13 bases respectively, with 22 bases between them. CDR1 is MNHNY, CDR2 SVGAGI, per germline (reference sequence). The CDR3: CASSQTTSTDWPLHF. DNA for the CDR3: TGTGCCAGCAGCCAGACCACGAGTACGGACTGGCCCCTCCACTTT.

CDR3 loop: CASSGTSGGADTQYF. CDR3 coding DNA: TGTGCCAGCAGTGGGACTAGCGGGGGGGCAGATACGCAGTATTTT. This chain connects TRBV6-4 to TRBJ2-3; 15 nucleotides match TRBD2. CDR3 length: 15 residues. Germline CDR1 reads MRHNA; CDR2 reads SNTAGT. V dropped 4 bases and J dropped 4; count of bases not matched to a gene: 0.

This chain uses TRBV5-1 with TRBJ2-3; perhaps TRBD2 as D (5 bases). CDR1 and CDR2 (germline): SGHRS, YFSETQ. The CDR3 sequence is 17 residues long. The V and J ends lost 1 base and 4 bases respectively, with 19 bases between them. The CDR3 coding sequence is TGCGCCAGCAGCTTGCCCCCGGACTGGTGGAATGCAGATACGCAGTATTTT. It encodes CASSLPPDWWNADTQYF.

The chain links TRBV3-1 (or the pseudogene TRBV3-2) to TRBJ1-5; unclear D gene. Trimming took 4 bases from V and 2 from J, leaving 9 bases between them. The V gene's germline CDR1 is LGHDT and CDR2 YNNKEL (reference sequence). The CDR3 runs 14 residues. The CDR3 here is CASSLGRRNQPQHF. The CDR3 bases are TGTGCCAGCAGCCTAGGGAGGCGCAATCAGCCCCAGCATTTT.

The V and J genes are TRBV11-2 and TRBJ2-7, with D possibly TRBD1 on 6 matching bases. This CDR3 is built from 15 residues. CDR1 is SGHAT, CDR2 FQNNGV, per germline. Trimming took off 0 bases at V and 4 bases at J, with 13 bases between the two ends. The CDR3: CASSLEPQGEYEQYF. The CDR3 bases are TGTGCCAGCAGCTTAGAACCACAGGGAGAGTACGAGCAGTACTTC.

The rearrangement joins TRBV6-6 to TRBJ2-6; TRBD1 matches at 9 bases. J lost 0 bases, V lost 5 bases, and 11 bases had no gene match. This CDR3 spans 19 amino acids. Looked up from germline, CDR1 is MNHNY and CDR2 is SVGAGI (reference sequence). Here the CDR3 reads CASSPGQGKLVSGANVLTF. Written as DNA, the CDR3 is TGTGCCAGCAGTCCGGGACAGGGTAAACTCGTCTCTGGGGCCAACGTCCTGACTTTC.

The genes are TRBV5-1 and TRBJ2-7; D unresolved. The CDR3 extends over 11 amino acids. The ends were cut back, 4 bases at V and 4 bases at J, with 6 bases in the middle. Germline V CDR1 and CDR2: SGHRS, YFSETQ. CDR3 sequence: CASSTQYEQYF. CDR3 nucleotides: TGCGCCAGCAGCACTCAATACGAGCAGTACTTC.

This chain connects TRBV15 to TRBJ2-7, with 8 bases fitting TRBD1. The junction had 6 bases not matched to a gene; V was cut back by 0 bases and J by 2 bases. The germline CDR1 and CDR2 sequences are LNHNV and YYDKDF (reference sequence). This CDR3 is built from 16 residues. The CDR3 spells CATSRDETGVTYEQYF. The DNA for the CDR3 is TGTGCCACCAGCAGAGATGAGACAGGGGTGACCTACGAGCAGTACTTC.

This clone was found a few times. This chain links TRBV20-1 with TRBJ1-4; D gene uncertain. The CDR3 totals 11 residues. The germline CDR1 and CDR2 sequences are DFQATT and SNEGSKA (reference sequence). The ends were cut back, 5 bases at V and 8 bases at J, with 9 bases in the middle. The CDR3 loop reads CSARVSEKLFF. The DNA of the CDR3 is TGCAGTGCTCGAGTTTCAGAAAAACTGTTTTTT.

On this clone itself: An end of the junction differs from the germline gene, which may be a read error. V gene TRBV12-3 or TRBV12-4 combines with J gene TRBJ1-5, with D perhaps matching TRBD1 (5 bases). The CDR3 consists of 13 residues. CDR3 loop: CASRSTGNQPQHF. In DNA, the CDR3 is TGTGCCAGCAGAAGCACAGGCAACCAGCCCCAGCATTTT.

V and J are TRBV6-6 and TRBJ2-1, with TRBD1 matching over 10 bases. Germline assignment: CDR1 MNHNY and CDR2 SVGAGI (reference sequence). This CDR3 has 12 residues. Unmatched junction bases numbered 4, after V lost 8 bases and J lost 9 bases. CDR3 residues: CASGDRGREQFF. The CDR3 region has the DNA TGTGCCAGCGGGGACAGGGGACGTGAGCAGTTCTTC.

CDR3 sequence (DNA): TGTGCCAGCAGCGTAGTGGAGGGGACGGGTGGAAACACCATATATTTT. As protein: CASSVVEGTGGNTIYF. This rearrangement joins TRBV9 to TRBJ1-3; D possibly corresponds to TRBD1 (5 bases). The CDR3 spans 16 residues. Per the germline V gene, CDR1 is SGDLS and CDR2 is YYNGEE. Trimming cost V 0 bases and J 3 bases, with 13 bases left between them. The entire variable domain, with the rest obtained from reference TRBV9 and TRBJ1-3, is as follows: DSGVTQTPKHLITATGQRVTLRCSPRSGDLSVYWYQQSLDQGLQFLIQYYNGEERAKGNILERFSAQQFPDLHSELNLSSLELGDSALYFCASSVVEGTGGNTIYFGEGSWLTVV.

The chain uses TRBV19 and TRBJ1-6, with 8 bases fitting TRBD1. CDR1 is LNHDA and CDR2 is SQIVND in the germline V gene (reference sequence). The CDR3 extends over 15 amino acids. The V gene end was trimmed by 5 bases and the J gene end by 8 bases; junction bases not matched to a gene: 8. This CDR3 reads CASSLRGPGDSPLHF. Written as DNA, the CDR3 is TGTGCCAGTAGTCTCAGGGGGCCCGGGGATTCACCCCTCCACTTT.

This sequence joins TRBV7-6 and TRBJ2-2; TRBD2 matches 7 bases. V trimming: 4 bases; J trimming: 5 bases; junction bases outside the gene matches: 7. Germline CDR1 SGHVS, CDR2 FNYEAQ. The CDR3 extends over 15 amino acids. CDR3 sequence (DNA): TGTGCCAGCAGCTCTGGGACTACTAAAACCGGGGAGCTGTTTTTT. This gives the protein CASSSGTTKTGELFF.